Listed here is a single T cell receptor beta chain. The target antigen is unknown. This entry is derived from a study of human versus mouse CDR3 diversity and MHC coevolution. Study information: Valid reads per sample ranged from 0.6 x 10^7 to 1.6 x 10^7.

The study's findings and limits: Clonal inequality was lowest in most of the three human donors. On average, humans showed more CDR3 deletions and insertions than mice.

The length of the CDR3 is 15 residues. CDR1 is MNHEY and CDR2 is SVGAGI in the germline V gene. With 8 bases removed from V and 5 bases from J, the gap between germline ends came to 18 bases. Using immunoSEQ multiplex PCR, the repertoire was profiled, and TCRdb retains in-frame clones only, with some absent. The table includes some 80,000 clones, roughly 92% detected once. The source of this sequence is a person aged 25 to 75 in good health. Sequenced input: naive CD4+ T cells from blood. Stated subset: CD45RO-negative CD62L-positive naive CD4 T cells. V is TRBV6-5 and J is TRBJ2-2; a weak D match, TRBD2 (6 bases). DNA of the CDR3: TGTGCCAGCCGCGTCGGGGCTAGCGAAACCGGGGAGCTGTTTTTT. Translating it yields CASRVGASETGELFF.